A selection of T cell receptor beta chains follows, all from one sample in a study of blood T cell repertoires in COVID-19. The assay was immunoSEQ multiplex PCR, and TCRdb's table has in-frame clones only and misses some. The sample contains roughly 15,000 clones, around 90% of which appear only once. Sequenced sample: peripheral blood. These receptors originate from a man in his fifties with active COVID-19. The CDR3 runs from the conserved cysteine through the conserved F or W. D genes are given only for firm matches. The size of a clone is reported for some rows only, either as once, few or many, or as a class for expanded clones.

.	.	TRBV18	TRBJ1-5	CASSMTVRGSNQPQHF	TGTGCCAGCTCGATGACAGTCCGAGGCAGCAATCAGCCCCAGCATTTT
.	.	TRBV19	TRBJ2-1	CAIDWGSDNEQFF	TGTGCCATCGACTGGGGCAGCGACAATGAGCAGTTCTTC
.	.	TRBV3-1/TRBV3-2	TRBJ1-1	CASRNRVTEAFF	TGTGCCAGCAGGAACAGGGTTACTGAAGCTTTCTTT
TRBD2	few	TRBV19	TRBJ2-2	CASSSPSGTNTGELFF	TGTGCCAGTAGTTCTCCTAGCGGGACAAACACCGGGGAGCTGTTTTTT
.	once	TRBV5-1	TRBJ1-1	CASSGRVNTEAFF	TGCGCCAGCAGCGGCAGGGTGAACACTGAAGCTTTCTTT
TRBD2	.	TRBV5-1	TRBJ2-3	CASRDWSGRADTQYF	TGCGCCAGCAGAGATTGGAGCGGGAGGGCAGATACGCAGTATTTT
.	.	TRBV7-2	TRBJ1-3	CASSLLVFGHRSGNTIYF	TGTGCCAGCAGCTTATTGGTATTTGGACATCGCTCTGGAAACACCATATATTTT
TRBD1	.	TRBV27	TRBJ1-2	CASSPWFGTGGYGYTF	TGTGCCAGCAGTCCCTGGTTTGGGACAGGTGGCTATGGCTACACCTTC
.	.	TRBV18	TRBJ2-2	CASSPFNELGELFF	TGTGCCAGCTCACCTTTCAACGAGTTGGGGGAGCTGTTTTTT
.	.	TRBV7-8	TRBJ2-5	CASSLGSLGGLETQYF	TGTGCCAGCAGCTTAGGTTCTTTGGGAGGTTTGGAGACCCAGTACTTC
TRBD1	.	TRBV4-2	TRBJ1-1	CASSQEEGTGTEAFF	TGTGCCAGCAGCCAAGAGGAGGGGACAGGGACTGAAGCTTTCTTT
TRBD1	.	TRBV5-4	TRBJ1-2	CASSAGTDRYGYTF	TGTGCCAGCAGCGCCGGGACAGATCGCTATGGCTACACCTTC
.	.	TRBV2	TRBJ2-1	CASKIGTRSYNEQFF	TGTGCCAGCAAAATCGGGACTCGCTCCTACAATGAGCAGTTCTTC
TRBD2	few	TRBV7-6	TRBJ2-7	CASSPTVLAGGYEQYF	TGTGCCAGCAGCCCAACCGTCCTAGCGGGAGGCTACGAGCAGTACTTC
TRBD1	.	TRBV28	TRBJ1-2	CASSDLSSRGLGYGYTF	TGTGCCAGCAGTGACTTAAGTAGCAGGGGGCTGGGCTATGGCTACACCTTC
.	medium-sized	TRBV5-5	TRBJ1-6	CASSSGPGRDNSPLHF	TGTGCCAGCAGCTCTGGCCCCGGCCGGGATAATTCACCCCTCCACTTT
TRBD1	.	TRBV19	TRBJ2-7	CASSHGQGREQYF	TGTGCCAGTAGTCATGGACAGGGGCGCGAGCAGTACTTC
TRBD2	.	TRBV7-2	TRBJ2-2	CASSPRTSGGGTGELFF	TGTGCCAGCAGCCCCAGGACTAGCGGGGGGGGCACCGGGGAGCTGTTTTTT
.	.	TRBV3-1/TRBV3-2	TRBJ1-1	CASSPWEGPNLGTEAFF	TGTGCCAGCAGCCCGTGGGAGGGTCCGAATCTGGGCACTGAAGCTTTCTTT
TRBD1	.	TRBV28	TRBJ1-3	CASSSGGLSGNTIYF	TGTGCCAGCAGTTCAGGGGGCCTCTCTGGAAACACCATATATTTT
.	once	TRBV11-3	TRBJ2-7	CASSSADSTETKSIYEQYF	TGTGCCAGCAGCTCTGCCGATAGTACCGAAACGAAATCAATATACGAGCAGTACTTC
TRBD2	.	TRBV19	TRBJ2-7	CASSMVAGGYYEQYF	TGTGCCAGTAGTATGGTAGCGGGAGGGTACTACGAGCAGTACTTC
.	.	TRBV5-6	TRBJ2-2	CASSLVQNTGELFF	TGTGCCAGCAGCTTGGTCCAAAACACCGGGGAGCTGTTTTTT